Below, 9 T cell receptor beta chains from the same sample are listed, as sequenced in a study of shared clonotypes between healthy human individuals. TCRdb's table, derived via immunoSEQ multiplex PCR, lists solely in-frame clones and lacks some. The sample lists approximately 2.3 million clones, 85% to 95% occurring once. The sample consisted of naive CD4+ T cells from PBMCs. The subset denotes: CD45RA+ positively selected. The source of these receptors is a young man in good health. Some clones in this sample may be carry-over from other donors' samples.

The V gene is TRBV6-1, the J gene TRBJ2-7, with D possibly TRBD1 on 6 matching bases. This CDR3 has 13 residues. CDR1 MNHNS and CDR2 SASEGT come from the germline V gene. V lost 7 bases, J lost 4 bases, and 14 bases lay in between. The CDR3 sequence: CASNRDGQYEQYF. In DNA form, the CDR3 reads TGTGCCAGCAACAGGGACGGGCAATACGAGCAGTACTTC.

The V call is TRBV2, the J call TRBJ2-7; possibly TRBD2 for D (5 bases). Deletions cut 4 bases from V and 0 bases from J, with 10 bases between. The CDR3 extends over 14 amino acids. CDR1 is SNHLY, CDR2 FYNNEI, per germline. DNA of the CDR3: TGTGCCAGCAGTGTTTTAGCGAACTCCTACGAGCAGTACTTC. Its protein product is CASSVLANSYEQYF.

J is TRBJ1-2 and V is TRBV7-9, with a tentative D call TRBD1 (5 bases). The germline V and J ends were trimmed by 4 bases and 2 bases, with 23 bases remaining between them. The length of the CDR3 is 18 residues. The germline gives CDR1 SEHNR, CDR2 FQNEAQ (reference sequence). The CDR3 loop reads CASSSGGAREAPNYGYTF. The CDR3 DNA reads TGTGCCAGCAGCTCGGGGGGTGCCAGGGAGGCCCCAAACTATGGCTACACCTTC. The variable domain in full, completed from reference TRBV7-9 and TRBJ1-2, reads DTGVSQNPRHKITKRGQNVTFRCDPISEHNRLYWYRQTLGQGPEFLTYFQNEAQLEKSRLLSDRFSAERPKGSFSTLEIQRTEQGDSAMYLCASSSGGAREAPNYGYTFGSGTRLTVV.

The chain combines TRBV27 with TRBJ2-7; perhaps D is TRBD1 or TRBD2 (5 bases each). V was trimmed by 6 bases and J by 4 bases, leaving 16 bases between them. Germline values: CDR1 MNHEY, CDR2 SMNVEV (reference sequence). CDR3 length: 14 residues. CDR3 DNA: TGTGCCAGCAGCCGGACATCATCGGGGTACGAGCAGTACTTC. It encodes CASSRTSSGYEQYF.

The genes are TRBV11-2 and TRBJ2-3; 13 nucleotides line up with TRBD2. From germline, CDR1 is SGHAT and CDR2 FQNNGV. The CDR3 covers 17 residues. The V gene end was trimmed by 5 bases and the J gene end by 6 bases; junction bases not matched to a gene: 11. This chain's CDR3 is CASSATSGRAPLDTQYF. As DNA, the CDR3 is TGTGCCAGCAGCGCCACTAGCGGGAGGGCTCCATTGGATACGCAGTATTTT.

The V call is TRBV6-6, the J call TRBJ1-1; D ambiguous. Germline V gene sequence: CDR1 MNHNY, CDR2 SVGAGI (reference sequence). This CDR3 is 14 amino acids long. V was trimmed by 0 bases and J by 6 bases, leaving 11 bases between them. This CDR3 is CASSYSIMSPEAFF. CDR3 sequence (DNA): TGTGCCAGCAGTTACTCGATCATGTCCCCTGAAGCTTTCTTT.

This chain links TRBV29-1 with TRBJ2-1; D gene uncertain. Looked up from germline, CDR1 is SQVTM and CDR2 is ANQGSEA. Trimming took off 2 bases at V and 7 bases at J, with 6 bases between the two ends. This CDR3 is 11 amino acids long. This CDR3 reads CSVELRNEQFF. For the CDR3, the DNA is TGCAGCGTTGAATTGCGGAATGAGCAGTTCTTC.

The chain is built from TRBV29-1 and TRBJ2-1; D remains ambiguous. The CDR3 extends over 15 amino acids. Germline-derived CDR1 and CDR2 are SQVTM and ANQGSEA. Trimming removed 3 bases at V and 0 bases at J, with 12 bases between. This CDR3 reads CSVDRTVSSYNEQFF. Written as DNA, the CDR3 is TGCAGCGTTGATAGGACGGTGAGCTCCTACAATGAGCAGTTCTTC.

The chain joins TRBV4-3 to TRBJ2-1, with TRBD2 identical over 10 bases. CDR3 length equals 15 residues. Germline V gene lookup returns CDR1 LGHNA and CDR2 YSLEER. With 3 bases clipped from V and 9 bases from J, the junction kept 8 bases outside the gene matches. The CDR3 DNA reads TGCGCCAGCAGCCATACAGCGGGAGGGCCACTTGAGCAGTTCTTC. It is translated as CASSHTAGGPLEQFF.